A single sample gave rise to the 26 T cell receptor beta chains below, sequenced in a study of shared clonotypes between healthy human individuals. Data came from immunoSEQ multiplex PCR; TCRdb stores just in-frame clones and leaves some out. The sample shows roughly 2.5 million clones, around 94% of them seen only once. The sequenced material came from naive CD4+ T cells sorted from blood. Subset given: CD45RA+ positively selected. The source is a man between 18 and 29 years old in good health.

A remark on this clone: A read error may produce the germline difference seen at one junction end. V usage is TRBV11-2 and J usage is TRBJ1-6, with TRBD1 matching over 7 bases. The CDR3 is 16 residues long. CDR1 SGHAT and CDR2 FQNNGV come from the germline V gene. The CDR3 DNA reads as TGTGCCAGCAGCCTAGAGGGGGCGGCCAGAAATTCACCCCTCCACTTT. Translating it yields CASSLEGAARNSPLHF.

The chain recombines TRBV30 with TRBJ2-1; perhaps TRBD1 as D (5 bases). CDR3 size: 12 residues. V gave up 0 bases and J gave up 10 bases, with 10 bases separating them. CDR1 is GTSNPN and CDR2 is SVGIG in the germline V gene (reference sequence). The CDR3: CAWSVLGREQFF. The CDR3 DNA reads as TGTGCCTGGAGTGTACTGGGGCGGGAGCAGTTCTTC.

The V gene is TRBV11-3, the J gene TRBJ2-1; D is ambiguous. The CDR3 sequence is 13 residues long. The V end lost 3 bases, the J end lost 8 bases, and 11 bases lay between the germline ends. Per germline, CDR1 SGHNT and CDR2 YENEEA. CDR3 residues: CASSLHQNDEQFF. Written as DNA, the CDR3 is TGTGCCAGCAGCTTGCATCAGAACGATGAGCAGTTCTTC. The complete variable domain, with remaining parts taken from reference TRBV11-3 and TRBJ2-1, reads EAGVVQSPRYKIIEKKQPVAFWCNPISGHNTLYWYLQNLGQGPELLIRYENEEAVDDSQLPKDRFSAERLKGVDSTLKIQPAELGDSAVYLCASSLHQNDEQFFGPGTRLTVL.

Here the CDR3 reads CASSDGQGGTEAFF. The CDR3 DNA sequence: TGCGCCAGCAGTGACGGGCAGGGAGGGACTGAAGCTTTCTTT. This chain joins TRBV10-1 and TRBJ1-1; D possibly corresponds to TRBD1 (5 bases). Trimming cost V 3 bases and J 5 bases, with 13 bases left between them. This CDR3 comprises 14 residues. The germline V gene encodes CDR1 WNHNN and CDR2 SYGVQD (reference sequence).

This chain connects TRBV6-5 to TRBJ1-2; TRBD1 aligns across 8 bases. Germline V lookup: CDR1 MNHEY, CDR2 SVGAGI. There are 15 residues in the CDR3. Trimming cost V 5 bases and J 1 base; bases outside gene matches: 6. CDR3 region: CASSTDRGHNYGYTF. The CDR3 coding sequence is TGTGCCAGCAGTACCGACAGGGGTCATAACTATGGCTACACCTTC.

This chain joins TRBV6-6 and TRBJ2-7, with D perhaps TRBD1 or TRBD2 (6 bases each). Germline CDR1 reads MNHNY; CDR2 reads SVGAGI (reference sequence). The CDR3 has 16 amino acids. Trimming removed 6 bases from V and 7 bases from J, with 25 bases in between. The CDR3 region has the DNA TGTGCCAGCAGACCGGGAGTGAGTACAGGGATTAAGGAGCAGTACTTC. It is translated as CASRPGVSTGIKEQYF.

The sample holds one count of this clone. The chain recombines TRBV7-3 with TRBJ2-7, with TRBD1 identical over 7 bases. V trimming: 2 bases; J trimming: 3 bases; junction bases outside the gene matches: 7. Germline V CDR1 and CDR2: SGHTA, FQGTGA. This CDR3 has 15 residues. In DNA, the CDR3 is TGTGCCAGCAGCTTATATGCCGGGACAGACTACGAGCAGTACTTC. Encoded protein: CASSLYAGTDYEQYF.

This chain connects TRBV5-1 to TRBJ1-5; 7 nucleotides agree with TRBD1. This CDR3 region has 15 residues. The ends lost 1 base at V and 6 bases at J; junction bases unmatched: 7. Germline lookup yields CDR1 SGHRS and CDR2 YFSETQ. CDR3 in amino acids: CASSLLGDSSQPQHF. The CDR3 DNA reads TGCGCCAGCAGCTTGTTGGGGGACAGCTCTCAGCCCCAGCATTTT.

This clone was found once. J is TRBJ2-7 and V is TRBV7-9, with TRBD1 matching 7 bases. The germline CDR1 and CDR2 sequences are SEHNR and FQNEAQ (reference sequence). CDR3 size: 14 residues. Unmatched junction bases numbered 4, after V lost 5 bases and J lost 0 bases. The CDR3 here is CASSRQGISYEQYF. DNA for the CDR3: TGTGCCAGCAGCCGACAGGGTATCTCCTACGAGCAGTACTTC.

This clone was recorded a few times. The genes are TRBV27 and TRBJ1-6; D is unclear. Trimming removed 6 bases at V and 4 bases at J, with 13 bases between. CDR3 size: 15 residues. Per germline, CDR1 MNHEY and CDR2 SMNVEV (reference sequence). CDR3 sequence: CASSPGGTYNSPLHF. Written as DNA, the CDR3 is TGTGCCAGCAGCCCCGGCGGTACTTATAATTCACCCCTCCACTTT.

Turning to this clone: The sample holds other DNA sequences that translate to the same CDR3. The rearrangement uses TRBV6-5 and TRBJ2-5; tentatively, D is TRBD1 or TRBD2 (6 bases each). Germline-derived CDR1 and CDR2 are MNHEY and SVGAGI. The CDR3 runs to 15 residues. V was trimmed by 0 bases and J by 1 base, leaving 9 bases between them. CDR3 sequence: CASSYSGGPQETQYF. The CDR3 bases are TGTGCCAGCAGTTACTCAGGGGGGCCCCAAGAGACCCAGTACTTC.

The CDR3 protein is CGAGAHNEQYF. Here the CDR3 DNA reads TGTGGCGCTGGGGCTCATAACGAGCAGTACTTC. V usage is TRBV10-3 and J usage is TRBJ2-7; the D gene is possibly TRBD1 (5 bases). The CDR3 is 11 amino acids. Germline CDR1 reads ENHRY; CDR2 reads SYGVKD.

The V call is TRBV7-6, the J call TRBJ2-3; 7 bases are a match to TRBD2. This CDR3 has 16 residues. Trimming took 4 bases from V and 4 from J; bases not matched to a gene: 11. CDR1 is SGHVS and CDR2 is FNYEAQ in the germline V gene. The CDR3 protein is CASSSPGRSGADTQYF. DNA of the CDR3: TGTGCCAGCAGCTCTCCCGGGAGGAGCGGGGCAGATACGCAGTATTTT.

Details on this clone: The sample carries other DNA sequences with the same CDR3. The chain carries TRBV7-2 and TRBJ1-5; 9 nucleotides align to TRBD1. V gave up 4 bases and J gave up 2 bases; unmatched junction bases: 0. Germline V CDR1 and CDR2: SGHTA, FQGNSA. The CDR3 has 14 residues. CDR3 amino acids: CASSWTGGNQPQHF. DNA for the CDR3: TGTGCCAGCAGCTGGACAGGGGGCAATCAGCCCCAGCATTTT.

Comment on this clone: The sample contains more than one DNA sequence encoding this CDR3. The chain carries TRBV2 and TRBJ2-7; 8 positions agree with TRBD1. CDR1 and CDR2 from the germline V gene are SNHLY and FYNNEI. The CDR3 length is 12 residues. Losses at the gene ends were 6 bases for V and 3 bases for J; bases not matched to a gene: 1. CDR3: CASSGQGYEQYF. CDR3 in DNA: TGTGCCAGCAGCGGACAGGGCTACGAGCAGTACTTC.

This chain connects TRBV28 to TRBJ2-7, with 10 bases fitting TRBD1. The germline gives CDR1 MDHEN, CDR2 SYDVKM. V trimming: 4 bases; J trimming: 2 bases; junction bases outside the gene matches: 2. The CDR3 contains 14 residues. Here the CDR3 DNA reads TGTGCCAGCAGTTGGACAGGGGGAGCCTACGAGCAGTACTTC. This sequence encodes CASSWTGGAYEQYF.

Notes on this clone: One end of the junction does not line up with germline, which may come from a read error. V usage is TRBV5-1 and J usage is TRBJ2-3, with D maybe TRBD2 (6 bases). Germline loops: CDR1 SGHRS, CDR2 YFSETQ. This CDR3 region has 13 residues. CDR3 bases: TGCGCCAGCAGCTTGGGGAGGGATTTCCCCGGACATTTT. This gives the protein CASSLGRDFPGHF.

V gene TRBV5-1 combines with J gene TRBJ2-5; TRBD2 aligns across 15 bases. The CDR3 covers 16 residues. V shed 6 bases and J 4 bases; nucleotides not matched to a gene: 7. Germline V lookup: CDR1 SGHRS, CDR2 YFSETQ. CDR3 bases: TGCGCCAGCACGCTATGGACTAGCGGGGGGGGAGAGACCCAGTACTTC. This codes for CASTLWTSGGGETQYF.

J is TRBJ1-2 and V is TRBV5-6, with a possible D match to TRBD1 (6 bases). Trimming cost V 3 bases and J 6 bases, with 21 bases left between them. The CDR3 contains 16 residues. CDR1 is SGHDT, CDR2 YYEEEE, per germline. The CDR3 DNA reads as TGTGCCAGCAGCTCCCTGGACCCAGGGGAGCCGCATGGCTACACCTTC. It translates to CASSSLDPGEPHGYTF.

To note about this clone: Other nucleotide sequences from this sample produce the same CDR3. V and J are TRBV7-2 and TRBJ2-7; D is undetermined. This CDR3 is 12 amino acids long. CDR1 SGHTA and CDR2 FQGNSA come from the germline V gene. V was cut by 2 bases and J by 2 bases, with 4 bases left in between. The DNA of the CDR3 is TGTGCCAGCAGCTTATTCGCCTACGAGCAGTACTTC. Its protein is CASSLFAYEQYF.

This chain uses TRBV10-2 with TRBJ2-7; 11 nucleotides agree with TRBD2. The CDR3 contains 15 residues. V lost 6 bases to trimming and J lost 1 base; unmatched junction nucleotides: 5. CDR1 and CDR2 (germline): WSHSY, SAAADI. The CDR3 loop is CASRLLAGASYEQYF. The CDR3 DNA sequence: TGCGCCAGCAGGCTACTAGCGGGAGCTTCCTACGAGCAGTACTTC.

This chain's CDR3 is CAGKGTSDTDTQYF. The CDR3 region has the DNA TGTGCCGGAAAGGGGACTAGCGACACAGATACGCAGTATTTT. The chain is built from TRBV10-3 and TRBJ2-3; 10 nucleotides agree with TRBD2. This CDR3 is built from 14 residues. The ends lost 11 bases at V and 2 bases at J; junction bases unmatched: 7. CDR1 is ENHRY and CDR2 is SYGVKD in the germline V gene.

The chain employs TRBV29-1 and TRBJ1-4; 10 positions agree with TRBD1. This CDR3 has 13 residues. Germline CDR1 is SQVTM and CDR2 is ANQGSEA. Germline trimming cut 4 bases from V and 11 bases from J; bases unmatched to any gene: 7. CDR3 in amino acids: CSVGGQGSGKLFF. The CDR3 coding sequence is TGCAGCGTTGGGGGACAGGGGTCAGGGAAACTGTTTTTT.

V gene TRBV7-2 combines with J gene TRBJ2-1; 9 bases match TRBD2. This CDR3 has 16 amino acids. V dropped 5 bases and J dropped 3; count of bases not matched to a gene: 8. From germline, CDR1 is SGHTA and CDR2 FQGNSA. CDR3 in DNA: TGTGCCAGCAGCCCTACTAGCGGGTTCTACTACAATGAGCAGTTCTTC. This encodes CASSPTSGFYYNEQFF. The full variable domain, completed using reference TRBV7-2 and TRBJ2-1, is GAGVSQSPSNKVTEKGKDVELRCDPISGHTALYWYRQSLGQGLEFLIYFQGNSAPDKSGLPSDRFSAERTGGSVSTLTIQRTQQEDSAVYLCASSPTSGFYYNEQFFGPGTRLTVL.

V and J are TRBV5-1 and TRBJ2-2, with no clear D. CDR1 and CDR2 (germline): SGHRS, YFSETQ. V lost 4 bases and J lost 1, with 14 bases in between. The CDR3 runs 16 residues. Here the CDR3 reads CASSQERLGNTGELFF. The CDR3 nucleotides read TGCGCCAGCAGCCAAGAAAGACTCGGGAACACCGGGGAGCTGTTTTTT.

The rearrangement uses TRBV5-1 and TRBJ2-5; D gene uncertain. Germline assignment: CDR1 SGHRS and CDR2 YFSETQ. The CDR3 extends over 14 amino acids. The V end lost 1 base, the J end lost 4 bases, and 11 bases lay between the germline ends. For the CDR3, the DNA is TGCGCCAGCAGCTTGATGGGCAGAGGAGAGACCCAGTACTTC. It codes for CASSLMGRGETQYF.